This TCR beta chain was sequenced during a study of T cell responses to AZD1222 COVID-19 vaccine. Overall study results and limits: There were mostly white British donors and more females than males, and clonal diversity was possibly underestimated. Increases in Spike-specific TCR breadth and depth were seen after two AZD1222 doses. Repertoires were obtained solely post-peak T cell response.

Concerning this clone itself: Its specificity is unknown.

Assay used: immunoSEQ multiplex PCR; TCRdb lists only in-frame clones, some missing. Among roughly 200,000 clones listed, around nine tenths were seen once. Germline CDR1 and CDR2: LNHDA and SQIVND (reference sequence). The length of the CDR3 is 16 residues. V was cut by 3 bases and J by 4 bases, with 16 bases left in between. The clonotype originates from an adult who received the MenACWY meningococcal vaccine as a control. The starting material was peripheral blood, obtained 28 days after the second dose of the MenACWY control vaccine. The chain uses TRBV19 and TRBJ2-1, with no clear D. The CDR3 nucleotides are TGTGCCAGTAGTATGGCAGACTCCGATCCATACAATGAGCAGTTCTTC. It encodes CASSMADSDPYNEQFF.